This T cell receptor (beta chain) was recorded in a study of T cells in Graves' hyperthyroidism and ophthalmopathy. V dropped 3 bases and J dropped 3 bases, with 11 bases sitting between them. Germline CDR1 reads MGHRA; CDR2 reads YSYEKL. The CDR3 runs to 14 residues. Exclusion criteria comprised uncontrolled infection, other autoimmune disease, pregnancy or lactation. The diagnostic basis comprised clinical symptoms, serum thyroxine and TRAb, thyroid ultrasound and orbital computed tomography. Researchers took RNA transcripts and amplified the TCR beta CDR3 regions from them. A set of HTBI primers served as the primers for a first-round RT-PCR of the TCR CDR3. TCRdb recomputed calls from the multiplex PCR reads with MiXCR, one row per CDR3 protein. Of about half a million distinct CDR3 sequences detected, approximately 25% appear once; the ten largest clones hold around 11%. About this clonotype: No antigen is known for it.

Broader study findings: In validation, the model predicted ophthalmopathy. These predictions came a median about 6.5 months before onset.

Sequenced: blood. The sequence was obtained from a woman aged 25 to 39 with Graves' ophthalmopathy. The chain has TRBV4-1 and TRBJ1-2; D gene ambiguous. The CDR3 loop is CASSHPLKDYGYTF. The CDR3, as DNA: TGCGCCAGCAGCCACCCACTGAAGGACTATGGCTACACCTTC.